The 4 T cell receptor beta chains given below trace back to one sample, sequenced in a study of cytomegalovirus exposure and HLA in healthy donors. Assay: immunoSEQ multiplex PCR; the TCRdb copy retains only in-frame clones and omits some. The sample holds some 310,000 clones, roughly 88% seen once. Specimen: PBMCs. The receptors originated from a man aged 30 to 45 in good health and CMV-seronegative.

This chain connects TRBV5-6 to TRBJ2-3, with D unclear. CDR3 length equals 14 residues. Germline-derived CDR1 and CDR2 are SGHDT and YYEEEE. V gave up 0 bases and J gave up 2 bases, with 7 bases separating them. The CDR3 DNA reads TGTGCCAGCAGCTTGGGTTGGGCCACAGATACGCAGTATTTT. Amino acids: CASSLGWATDTQYF.

The chain uses TRBV27 and TRBJ1-2, with 10 positions matching TRBD1. J was trimmed by 7 bases and V by 6 bases; bases with no gene match: 5. There are 13 residues in the CDR3. Germline V gene sequence: CDR1 MNHEY, CDR2 SMNVEV (reference sequence). The CDR3 bases are TGTGCCAGCAGGACGACAGGGGGCTCTGGCTACACCTTC. Translation gives CASRTTGGSGYTF.

The genes are TRBV10-1 and TRBJ2-7; 8 bases fit TRBD1. Germline V gene sequence: CDR1 WNHNN, CDR2 SYGVQD (reference sequence). The CDR3 is made up of 13 amino acids. V gave up 10 bases and J gave up 3 bases; unmatched junction bases: 8. In DNA form, the CDR3 reads TGCGCCACCTTGGACAGGGCAAACTACGAGCAGTACTTC. As protein: CATLDRANYEQYF.

The genes are TRBV20-1 and TRBJ2-7; D remains ambiguous. The V end lost 6 bases, the J end lost 6 bases, and 12 bases lay between the germline ends. Germline assignment: CDR1 DFQATT and CDR2 SNEGSKA (reference sequence). This CDR3 is 11 amino acids long. CDR3: CSAHRQGEQYF. In DNA form, the CDR3 reads TGCAGTGCCCACAGACAAGGCGAGCAGTACTTC.